The 14 T cell receptor beta chains below were found in one sample sequenced in a study of cytomegalovirus exposure and HLA in healthy donors. The PCR employed 60 Vbeta primers together with 13 Jbeta primers. This table comes from immunoSEQ multiplex PCR, and its TCRdb copy is limited to in-frame clones, with some not included. The sample gives about 98,000 clones, around 70% of which show up once; around 1.3% is in the top ten. The sample comprised PBMCs. The receptors derive from a female donor in good health and CMV-seronegative.

The V call is TRBV4-1, the J call TRBJ2-6; D perhaps matches TRBD2 (6 bases). The CDR3 totals 19 residues. Germline CDR1 reads MGHRA; CDR2 reads YSYEKL. V was cut by 4 bases and J by 4 bases, with 23 bases left in between. CDR3 DNA: TGCGCCAGCAGCCGGCAAGGAAGACTAGGTCGGGGCGGGGCCAACGTCCTGACTTTC. Protein sequence: CASSRQGRLGRGGANVLTF.

The chain couples TRBV7-6 to TRBJ2-2, with 9 positions matching TRBD2. With V trimmed by 5 bases and J by 7 bases, 8 bases remained unmatched. CDR3 size: 15 residues. From germline, CDR1 is SGHVS and CDR2 FNYEAQ. The CDR3 reads CASSPAGGIIGELFF. DNA for the CDR3: TGTGCCAGCAGCCCAGCGGGAGGCATAATCGGGGAGCTGTTTTTT.

Comments on this clone: One end of the junction fails to match germline, which may point to a read error. The gene calls are TRBV6-1 and TRBJ1-4; TRBD1 is a possible D gene (5 bases). This CDR3 spans 13 amino acids. CDR1 MNHNS and CDR2 SASEGT come from the germline V gene. The CDR3, as DNA: TGTGCCAGCAGTGGAGGGAGGGGTGAAAGACCCTCTTTT. Its protein product is CASSGGRGERPSF.

This sequence joins TRBV10-3 and TRBJ2-3; TRBD1 agrees at 7 bases. CDR3 size: 17 residues. Germline values: CDR1 ENHRY, CDR2 SYGVKD. The V gene end was trimmed by 6 bases and the J gene end by 4 bases; junction bases not matched to a gene: 16. The CDR3 loop is CAISTDLTGLPADTQYF. DNA for the CDR3: TGTGCCATCAGCACTGACTTGACAGGGTTGCCCGCAGATACGCAGTATTTT.

The CDR3 DNA sequence: TGCAGCGGAGGAGGATTTCAAGAGACCCAGTACTTC. Amino acids: CSGGGFQETQYF. The genes are TRBV29-1 and TRBJ2-5; D perhaps matches TRBD2 (5 bases). The V gene lost 7 bases and the J gene lost 2 bases, with 11 bases spanning the gap. CDR3 length equals 12 residues. Germline V gives CDR1 SQVTM, CDR2 ANQGSEA.

The chain joins TRBV19 to TRBJ1-1; TRBD1 aligns across 8 bases. The germline V gene has CDR1 LNHDA and CDR2 SQIVND (reference sequence). V lost 3 bases to trimming and J lost 3 bases; unmatched junction nucleotides: 3. The CDR3 is 14 amino acids. The CDR3 region has the DNA TGTGCCAGTAGTATCACAGGGGGTTACACTGAAGCTTTCTTT. Protein: CASSITGGYTEAFF.

This chain joins TRBV30 and TRBJ1-1; 7 nucleotides match TRBD1. V shed 2 bases, J shed 1 base, and the junction held 7 bases outside the gene matches. The germline gives CDR1 GTSNPN, CDR2 SVGIG (reference sequence). This CDR3 is built from 15 residues. The CDR3 loop reads CAWSPRTGRNTEAFF. In DNA form, the CDR3 reads TGTGCCTGGAGTCCACGGACAGGCCGGAACACTGAAGCTTTCTTT. The full variable domain, in which reference TRBV30 and TRBJ1-1 provide the parts outside the CDR3, is SQTIHQWPATLVQPVGSPLSLECTVEGTSNPNLYWYRQAAGRGLQLLFYSVGIGQISSEVPQNLSASRPQDRQFILSSKKLLLSDSGFYLCAWSPRTGRNTEAFFGQGTRLTVV.

The V gene is TRBV19, the J gene TRBJ2-1, with 8 bases identical to TRBD1. With 7 bases clipped from V and 3 bases from J, the junction kept 8 bases outside the gene matches. Looked up from germline, CDR1 is LNHDA and CDR2 is SQIVND (reference sequence). The CDR3 is 15 amino acids. The CDR3, as DNA: TGTGCCAGTACGTCCCGACAGGGGAACTACAATGAGCAGTTCTTC. Translated: CASTSRQGNYNEQFF.

The J gene is TRBJ2-7, the V gene TRBV9, with D perhaps matching TRBD2 (7 bases). Germline assignment: CDR1 SGDLS and CDR2 YYNGEE. Trimming left V 0 bases short and J 4 bases short, with 14 bases between. The CDR3 is 15 residues long. The CDR3 spells CASSVGGGQGYEQYF. For the CDR3, the DNA is TGTGCCAGCAGCGTAGGGGGGGGCCAGGGTTACGAGCAGTACTTC.

This chain links TRBV10-2 with TRBJ2-5, with 8 bases that match TRBD2. Germline V lookup: CDR1 WSHSY, CDR2 SAAADI. The V and J ends lost 1 base and 2 bases, in that order; junction bases with no gene match: 6. The CDR3 has 16 residues. The CDR3 region has the DNA TGCGCCAGCAGTGAGTTGGGGCGGGGGGCACAAGAGACCCAGTACTTC. Translated: CASSELGRGAQETQYF.

This clone was observed once. This chain links TRBV18 with TRBJ2-1; possible D gene TRBD2, 7 bases. The germline V and J ends were trimmed by 3 bases and 8 bases, with 14 bases remaining between them. This CDR3 has 14 amino acids. CDR1 and CDR2 from the germline V gene are KGHSH and LQKENI. In DNA form, the CDR3 reads TGTGCCAGCTCACCCCTAGGGGGGGGGTATGAGCAGTTCTTC. Encoded protein: CASSPLGGGYEQFF.

This clone was observed a single time. V is TRBV7-9 and J is TRBJ2-7; D perhaps matches TRBD2 (5 bases). V lost 4 bases and J 1 base, leaving 14 bases between the germline ends. Germline CDR1 is SEHNR and CDR2 is FQNEAQ (reference sequence). The CDR3 contains 15 residues. The CDR3 protein is CASSSFAGPSYEQYF. CDR3 in DNA: TGTGCCAGCAGCTCCTTCGCGGGTCCTTCCTACGAGCAGTACTTC.

V is TRBV14 and J is TRBJ1-2; D is possibly TRBD1 (5 bases). CDR1 and CDR2 from the germline V gene are SGHDN and FVKESK. V lost 4 bases to trimming and J lost 6 bases, with 9 bases between them. CDR3 length equals 12 residues. The CDR3 bases are TGTGCCAGCAGCCCCCTAGGGGATGGCTACACCTTC. It yields the protein CASSPLGDGYTF.

The rearrangement links TRBV7-8 to TRBJ2-7; TRBD1 matches 8 bases. V gave up 5 bases and J gave up 1 base; unmatched junction bases: 7. The germline CDR1 and CDR2 sequences are SGHVS and FQNEAQ. The CDR3 totals 15 residues. As DNA, the CDR3 is TGTGCCAGCAGCGCCGGACAGGGACGGTCCTACGAGCAGTACTTC. It yields the protein CASSAGQGRSYEQYF.